This entry lists 5 T cell receptor beta chains sequenced from one sample in a study of OX40 agonist ivuxolimab in advanced cancers. Generated by immunoSEQ multiplex PCR, the TCRdb table keeps only in-frame clones and is missing some. The sample lists almost 50,000 clones; around four fifths were seen once. The sample in question was CD4+ or CD8+ T cells sorted from blood, obtained in a trial of the OX40 agonist ivuxolimab. The receptors originated from an adult with an advanced solid tumor such as melanoma, head and neck, liver or kidney cancer.

This clone was recorded a few times. This chain links TRBV15 with TRBJ2-7; TRBD2 might be the D (5 bases). Trimming left V 3 bases short and J 5 bases short, with 11 bases between. Germline lookup yields CDR1 LNHNV and CDR2 YYDKDF (reference sequence). The CDR3 has 13 amino acids. This CDR3 reads CATSRDFGDEQYF. DNA of the CDR3: TGTGCCACCAGCAGGGACTTTGGGGACGAGCAGTACTTC.

The chain is built from TRBV6-1 and TRBJ1-1; D possibly corresponds to TRBD1 (5 bases). Trimming pared 3 bases from V and 4 bases from J, leaving 18 bases between. This CDR3 region has 16 residues. CDR1 MNHNS and CDR2 SASEGT come from the germline V gene. The CDR3 coding sequence is TGTGCCAGCAGTGACCCCAGGACACCTTTGGGCACTGAAGCTTTCTTT. Amino acid sequence: CASSDPRTPLGTEAFF.

V usage is TRBV28 and J usage is TRBJ2-3; D uncertain. The CDR3 contains 13 residues. Germline lookup yields CDR1 MDHEN and CDR2 SYDVKM. V lost 5 bases and J lost 3, with 9 bases in between. The CDR3 sequence: CASSKTVTDTQYF. The CDR3 nucleotides are TGTGCCAGCAGTAAGACGGTGACAGATACGCAGTATTTT.

There are a few counts of this clone. This chain links TRBV28 with TRBJ2-5, with 7 positions matching TRBD1. In germline, CDR1 is MDHEN, CDR2 SYDVKM. The CDR3 is made up of 15 amino acids. With V trimmed by 3 bases and J by 5 bases, 9 bases remained unmatched. The CDR3 nucleotides read TGTGCCAGCAGTTTTTCAGGGGGTGTTACGGAGACCCAGTACTTC. Its protein is CASSFSGGVTETQYF.

V usage is TRBV19 and J usage is TRBJ2-3; D is uncertain. The CDR3 totals 13 residues. Trimming pared 4 bases from V and 0 bases from J, leaving 5 bases between. The V gene's germline CDR1 is LNHDA and CDR2 SQIVND (reference sequence). The CDR3 spells CASSKDSTDTQYF. The CDR3 DNA reads as TGTGCCAGTAGTAAGGACAGCACAGATACGCAGTATTTT.